Reported below is one TCR beta chain. Its matching antigen is unknown. These data originate in a study of OX40 agonist ivuxolimab in advanced cancers. Only in-frame clones appear in the TCRdb table, and some are missing; sequencing was by immunoSEQ multiplex PCR. The profile shows 77,000 or so clones, approximately 90% of them singletons. CDR3 size: 15 residues. CDR1 is MNHEY, CDR2 SVGAGI, per germline. The J segment lost 6 bases and the V segment lost 2 bases, leaving 10 bases of the junction unmatched. Systemic immunosuppression or a history of autoimmune disease excluded patients. Broader study findings: With doses of 0.1 to 3.0 mg/kg, CD4+ and CD8+ blood T cells had undergone clonal expansion by week 6. Determination of antigen specificity was not performed for the expanded peripheral T cells.

This sequence originates from an adult with an advanced solid tumor such as melanoma, head and neck, liver or kidney cancer. The chain has TRBV6-5 and TRBJ2-7, with 7 bases that match TRBD2. The specimen was CD4+ or CD8+ T cells sorted from blood, collected in a trial of the OX40 agonist ivuxolimab. The CDR3 DNA is TGTGCCAGCAGTTACCTGGGTTCGGGGGAGGGCGAGCAGTACTTC. Residues: CASSYLGSGEGEQYF.